Each of the 14 T cell receptor beta chains below was sequenced from the same sample in a study of shared clonotypes between healthy human individuals. Data came from immunoSEQ multiplex PCR; TCRdb stores just in-frame clones and leaves some out. Among around 2.1 million clones listed, approximately 94% were seen once. What was sequenced was naive CD4+ T cells sorted from blood. The subset is: CD45RA+ positively selected. The receptors were gathered from a young man in good health.

The rearrangement links TRBV6-5 to TRBJ1-6; maybe TRBD1 (6 bases). The CDR3 is 15 amino acids. Trimming took off 0 bases at V and 8 bases at J, with 11 bases between the two ends. Per germline, CDR1 MNHEY and CDR2 SVGAGI. CDR3 sequence reads: CASSYSQGVDSPLHF. CDR3 bases: TGTGCCAGCAGTTACTCACAGGGTGTGGATTCACCCCTCCACTTT.

This chain connects TRBV10-1 to TRBJ2-5, with D unclear. The CDR3 is 12 amino acids. V lost 3 bases, J lost 7 bases, and 9 bases lay in between. Germline-derived CDR1 and CDR2 are WNHNN and SYGVQD (reference sequence). The CDR3 DNA follows: TGCGCCAGCAGTGAAGGTCGAGGGACCCAGTACTTC. Encoded protein: CASSEGRGTQYF.

The V and J genes are TRBV6-1 and TRBJ1-1, with D possibly matching TRBD1 (6 bases). The germline V and J ends were trimmed by 6 bases and 6 bases, with 11 bases remaining between them. Per the germline V gene, CDR1 is MNHNS and CDR2 is SASEGT. The CDR3 covers 12 residues. In DNA, the CDR3 is TGTGCCAGCAGACGGGACATCGCTGAAGCTTTCTTT. It codes for CASRRDIAEAFF.

V gene TRBV27 combines with J gene TRBJ2-7; D is possibly TRBD1 or TRBD2 (5 bases each). The V and J ends lost 1 base and 6 bases respectively, with 16 bases between them. Germline assignment: CDR1 MNHEY and CDR2 SMNVEV (reference sequence). The CDR3 is 15 amino acids. The CDR3 is CASSLFLGSQGEQYF. In DNA, the CDR3 is TGTGCCAGCAGTTTATTCCTGGGGAGTCAGGGCGAGCAGTACTTC.

This chain uses TRBV15 with TRBJ1-4, with D tentatively TRBD1 (6 bases). V was cut by 1 base and J by 0 bases, with 9 bases left in between. The CDR3 is 16 residues long. Germline V CDR1 and CDR2: LNHNV, YYDKDF (reference sequence). The CDR3 region is CATSRGGGTTNEKLFF. The CDR3 DNA sequence: TGTGCCACCAGCAGAGGTGGGGGCACAACTAATGAAAAACTGTTTTTT.

The chain carries TRBV10-3 and TRBJ2-7; D is undetermined. Per germline, CDR1 ENHRY and CDR2 SYGVKD. CDR3 length equals 14 residues. With 4 bases removed from V and 0 bases from J, the gap between germline ends came to 10 bases. The CDR3 loop is CAISVVGSSYEQYF. The CDR3, as DNA: TGTGCCATCAGTGTAGTAGGGTCCTCCTACGAGCAGTACTTC.

The genes are TRBV9 and TRBJ1-5, with D tentatively TRBD1 (6 bases). CDR1 is SGDLS, CDR2 YYNGEE, per germline. The CDR3 runs 15 residues. Trimming removed 2 bases from V and 5 bases from J, with 14 bases in between. Here the CDR3 DNA reads TGTGCCAGCAGCGTGACAGGCCAACATCATCAGCCCCAGCATTTT. Protein product: CASSVTGQHHQPQHF.

V is TRBV5-1 and J is TRBJ2-3, with D perhaps given as TRBD1 or TRBD2 (5 bases each). The CDR3 sequence is 15 residues long. Per germline, CDR1 SGHRS and CDR2 YFSETQ. Trimming removed 3 bases at V and 2 bases at J, with 13 bases between. Here the CDR3 DNA reads TGCGCCAGCAGCTGGGGACGGAAGATCACAGATACGCAGTATTTT. Translated: CASSWGRKITDTQYF.

The chain uses TRBV18 and TRBJ2-5, with unresolved D. Germline CDR1 KGHSH, CDR2 LQKENI. Trimming left V 1 base short and J 5 bases short, with 14 bases between. The CDR3 covers 15 residues. The CDR3 nucleotides are TGTGCCAGCTCACCACACCCTGTCCCGGCGGAGACCCAGTACTTC. It specifies CASSPHPVPAETQYF.

The CDR3 loop reads CASSVSGDALGGNEQFF. CDR3 nucleotide sequence: TGTGCCAGCAGCGTGTCTGGAGACGCCCTGGGAGGTAATGAGCAGTTCTTC. The chain joins TRBV9 to TRBJ2-1, with D possibly being TRBD2 (6 bases). The CDR3 extends over 17 amino acids. The V end lost 2 bases, the J end lost 7 bases, and 22 bases lay between the germline ends. CDR1 SGDLS and CDR2 YYNGEE come from the germline V gene.

The chain has TRBV5-5 and TRBJ1-1; 9 bases agree with TRBD1. CDR1 and CDR2 from the germline V gene are SGHKS and YYEKEE (reference sequence). The CDR3 is made up of 14 amino acids. The V segment lost 1 base and the J segment 6 bases; nucleotides outside the gene matches: 4. CDR3 loop: CASSLWTGAPEAFF. The CDR3 DNA reads TGTGCCAGCAGCTTGTGGACAGGGGCGCCTGAAGCTTTCTTT.

The chain recombines TRBV28 with TRBJ1-1, with D hard to call. Trimming stripped 4 bases from V and 1 base from J, with 4 bases between. The length of the CDR3 is 12 residues. Germline assignment: CDR1 MDHEN and CDR2 SYDVKM. The CDR3 nucleotides are TGTGCCAGCAGTTCCCCGAACACTGAAGCTTTCTTT. Protein product: CASSSPNTEAFF.

As concerns this clone: Additional DNA sequences in this sample encode the identical CDR3. This sequence joins TRBV5-1 and TRBJ1-1; TRBD1 might be the D (5 bases). The CDR3 extends over 14 amino acids. Between the trimmed V and J ends, which lost 4 bases and 0 bases, there was a span of 10 bases. Germline V CDR1 and CDR2: SGHRS, YFSETQ. CDR3 DNA: TGCGCCAGCAGCACTCAGGGCATGAACACTGAAGCTTTCTTT. Its protein product is CASSTQGMNTEAFF.

This clone was seen only once. The chain links TRBV25-1 to TRBJ1-5; 7 bases fit TRBD1. The CDR3 has 13 amino acids. Germline V lookup: CDR1 MGHDK, CDR2 SYGVNS. Losses at the gene ends were 8 bases for V and 2 bases for J; bases not matched to a gene: 3. The CDR3 coding sequence is TGTGCCAGCTGTGGACAGGGCAATCAGCCCCAGCATTTT. It is translated as CASCGQGNQPQHF.